Listed here are 25 T cell receptor beta chains from one sample, sequenced in a study of blood T cell repertoires in COVID-19. Repertoires were generated with immunoSEQ multiplex PCR, while TCRdb's copy carries only in-frame clones and drops some. The table lists roughly 30,000 clones, roughly 65% of them singletons, with 17% in the top ten. Sequences were obtained from peripheral blood. The receptors stem from a human donor in a cohort sampled during active COVID-19.

The rearrangement joins TRBV5-1 to TRBJ2-5; TRBD1 is a possible D gene (7 bases). V shed 3 bases and J shed 5 bases, with 17 bases lying between them. The V gene's germline CDR1 is SGHRS and CDR2 YFSETQ. The CDR3 totals 15 residues. CDR3 nucleotides: TGCGCCAGCAGCTCCCGAGGGACAGCGGGCGAGACCCAGTACTTC. It translates to CASSSRGTAGETQYF.

This clone has more than one count but fewer than ten. The rearrangement links TRBV7-3 to TRBJ2-2, with D perhaps matching TRBD2 (6 bases). The ends were cut back, 5 bases at V and 0 bases at J, with 13 bases in the middle. Per the germline V gene, CDR1 is SGHTA and CDR2 is FQGTGA. This CDR3 region has 16 residues. The CDR3 spells CASSPHGGANTGELFF. Written as DNA, the CDR3 is TGTGCCAGCAGCCCCCACGGGGGAGCGAACACCGGGGAGCTGTTTTTT.

The V call is TRBV6-5, the J call TRBJ2-2; D uncertain. This CDR3 contains 16 residues. Germline V gene sequence: CDR1 MNHEY, CDR2 SVGAGI. V shed 2 bases and J shed 0 bases, with 10 bases lying between them. The CDR3 DNA sequence: TGTGCCAGCAGTTACGCCGGGTCTTCGAACACCGGGGAGCTGTTTTTT. This gives the protein CASSYAGSSNTGELFF.

The chain is built from TRBV6-6 and TRBJ2-5, with D perhaps matching TRBD2 (6 bases). Deletions cut 5 bases from V and 3 bases from J, with 19 bases between. The CDR3 spans 16 residues. Per germline, CDR1 MNHNY and CDR2 SVGAGI (reference sequence). The CDR3 DNA follows: TGTGCCAGCAGTCCGCCGGGACTTTCTGCCAAAGAGACCCAGTACTTC. Amino acids: CASSPPGLSAKETQYF.

This chain uses TRBV15 with TRBJ2-1, with 10 bases that match TRBD2. Germline V gene data show CDR1 as LNHNV and CDR2 as YYDKDF (reference sequence). This CDR3 has 19 amino acids. The V and J ends lost 0 bases and 4 bases, in that order; junction bases with no gene match: 12. CDR3 region: CATSRDLRPSGGLYNEQFF. The DNA for the CDR3 is TGTGCCACCAGCAGAGATCTACGACCTAGCGGGGGACTGTACAATGAGCAGTTCTTC.

In the case of this clone: At one end the junction does not follow the germline gene, possibly because of a read error. The chain employs TRBV6-1 and TRBJ1-1; D is ambiguous. Germline assignment: CDR1 MNHNS and CDR2 SASEGT. The CDR3 is made up of 11 amino acids. The CDR3 is CASSEWPLNPF. CDR3 in DNA: TGTGCCAGCAGTGAATGGCCTCTTAACCCCTTT.

This chain joins TRBV10-3 and TRBJ2-1, with 9 positions matching TRBD1. In germline, CDR1 is ENHRY, CDR2 SYGVKD. This CDR3 is built from 14 residues. The V segment lost 11 bases and the J segment 7 bases; nucleotides outside the gene matches: 12. CDR3 amino acids: CAVRDRVGVNEQFF. In nucleotides, the CDR3 is TGTGCCGTCCGGGACAGGGTAGGGGTAAATGAGCAGTTCTTC.

This chain links TRBV28 with TRBJ1-6; TRBD1 is a possible D gene (6 bases). V was pared by 7 bases and J by 10 bases, with 17 bases between. CDR1 is MDHEN and CDR2 is SYDVKM in the germline V gene. The CDR3 sequence is 14 residues long. The CDR3 DNA reads TGTGCCAGCACCCGGGGAGGGGGTTTATCACCCCTCCACTTT. It translates to CASTRGGGLSPLHF.

The CDR3: CASSRSTGTEAFF. The CDR3 DNA is TGTGCCAGCAGCCGATCGACGGGGACTGAAGCTTTCTTT. The chain employs TRBV7-8 and TRBJ1-1; D not resolved. Deletions cut 5 bases from V and 5 bases from J, with 12 bases between. Germline V gene lookup returns CDR1 SGHVS and CDR2 FQNEAQ. The CDR3 loop spans 13 amino acids.

The chain has TRBV28 and TRBJ2-3; 13 positions agree with TRBD2. After removal of 6 bases from V and 8 bases from J, the junction contained 11 bases not matched to a gene. The CDR3 covers 16 residues. Looked up from germline, CDR1 is MDHEN and CDR2 is SYDVKM. The CDR3 loop is CASSSSLAGGPSTQYF. For the CDR3, the DNA is TGTGCCAGCAGCAGTTCACTAGCGGGAGGGCCTAGTACGCAGTATTTT.

The rearrangement links TRBV5-4 to TRBJ1-1, with D possibly matching TRBD1 (6 bases). V was trimmed by 4 bases and J by 7 bases, leaving 26 bases between them. This CDR3 has 17 residues. Germline assignment: CDR1 SGHNT and CDR2 YYREEE (reference sequence). The CDR3 sequence is CASSPDSGYRQMGEAFF. The CDR3 DNA follows: TGTGCCAGCAGCCCGGACAGCGGTTATAGACAAATGGGTGAAGCTTTCTTT.

This sequence joins TRBV14 and TRBJ2-2; TRBD1 matches at 9 bases. The CDR3 loop spans 16 amino acids. Germline loops: CDR1 SGHDN, CDR2 FVKESK. V shed 3 bases and J 0 bases; nucleotides not matched to a gene: 2. The CDR3 sequence: CASSHRTGANTGELFF. The CDR3, as DNA: TGTGCCAGCAGCCACCGGACAGGGGCGAACACCGGGGAGCTGTTTTTT. The full variable domain, with the rest looked up from reference TRBV14 and TRBJ2-2, is EAGVTQFPSHSVIEKGQTVTLRCDPISGHDNLYWYRRVMGKEIKFLLHFVKESKQDESGMPNNRFLAERTGGTYSTLKVQPAELEDSGVYFCASSHRTGANTGELFFGEGSRLTVL.

This clone appeared a few times. J is TRBJ2-5 and V is TRBV19, with D possibly being TRBD2 (6 bases). Per germline, CDR1 LNHDA and CDR2 SQIVND (reference sequence). The V and J ends lost 3 bases and 1 base respectively, with 15 bases between them. The length of the CDR3 is 16 residues. The CDR3 spells CASSIPSGFRQETQYF. The CDR3 DNA follows: TGTGCCAGTAGTATCCCCAGCGGGTTCCGCCAAGAGACCCAGTACTTC. Full variable domain (rest looked up from reference TRBV19 and TRBJ2-5): DGGITQSPKYLFRKEGQNVTLSCEQNLNHDAMYWYRQDPGQGLRLIYYSQIVNDFQKGDIAEGYSVSREKKESFPLTVTSAQKNPTAFYLCASSIPSGFRQETQYFGPGTRLLVL.

This clone was found a few times. The rearrangement uses TRBV29-1 and TRBJ2-7; 8 bases agree with TRBD1. This CDR3 is 12 amino acids long. Germline CDR1 and CDR2: SQVTM and ANQGSEA. The V and J ends lost 6 bases and 3 bases, in that order; junction bases with no gene match: 4. The CDR3 sequence: CSVAGQGYEQYF. DNA of the CDR3: TGCAGCGTCGCAGGACAGGGCTACGAGCAGTACTTC.

V usage is TRBV18 and J usage is TRBJ1-1, with D possibly TRBD1 on 5 matching bases. V shed 3 bases and J shed 1 base, with 15 bases lying between them. The germline gives CDR1 KGHSH, CDR2 LQKENI. The CDR3 covers 16 residues. The CDR3 here is CASSPSPRVKNTEAFF. The CDR3 coding sequence is TGTGCCAGCTCACCTTCGCCCAGGGTAAAGAACACTGAAGCTTTCTTT.

This chain links TRBV18 with TRBJ2-2; TRBD1 might be the D (5 bases). Trimming shortened V by 3 bases and J by 7 bases, and 9 bases separated the two germline ends. This CDR3 is built from 13 residues. The germline gives CDR1 KGHSH, CDR2 LQKENI. The CDR3 protein is CASSPRQSGELFF. CDR3 coding DNA: TGTGCCAGCTCACCCAGACAGAGCGGGGAGCTGTTTTTT.

V gene TRBV7-9 combines with J gene TRBJ1-5; D may be TRBD1 (6 bases). Between the trimmed V and J ends, which lost 3 bases and 4 bases, there was a span of 19 bases. Germline V gives CDR1 SEHNR, CDR2 FQNEAQ (reference sequence). The CDR3 is made up of 17 amino acids. The CDR3 sequence: CASSFALGGNSNQPQHF. In nucleotides, the CDR3 is TGTGCCAGCAGCTTCGCCCTTGGGGGCAATTCGAATCAGCCCCAGCATTTT.

The chain joins TRBV7-2 to TRBJ2-2; perhaps TRBD1 as D (6 bases). The CDR3 contains 17 residues. The V gene lost 5 bases and the J gene lost 4 bases, with 20 bases spanning the gap. Germline values: CDR1 SGHTA, CDR2 FQGNSA. The CDR3 spells CASSQKTGSGRTGELFF. CDR3 nucleotide sequence: TGTGCCAGCAGCCAAAAAACAGGGTCGGGGCGCACCGGGGAGCTGTTTTTT.

The rearrangement links TRBV6-5 to TRBJ1-5; a weak D match, TRBD1 (5 bases). Trimming pared 6 bases from V and 2 bases from J, leaving 14 bases between. Looked up from germline, CDR1 is MNHEY and CDR2 is SVGAGI. CDR3 length equals 15 residues. DNA of the CDR3: TGTGCCAGCAGGATCCAGGGTACGGGCAATCAGCCCCAGCATTTT. It codes for CASRIQGTGNQPQHF.

This clone appeared a few times. V usage is TRBV5-1 and J usage is TRBJ2-7, with TRBD2 matching over 9 bases. Trimming at V came to 2 bases and at J to 2 bases, leaving 2 bases not matched to a gene. The V gene's germline CDR1 is SGHRS and CDR2 YFSETQ. The CDR3 covers 14 residues. In DNA form, the CDR3 reads TGCGCCAGCAGCTTTACTAGCGGGCCCTACGAGCAGTACTTC. As protein: CASSFTSGPYEQYF.

The chain links TRBV5-1 to TRBJ2-5, with 9 nucleotides matching TRBD1. CDR1 SGHRS and CDR2 YFSETQ come from the germline V gene. The trim removed 6 bases at V and 4 bases at J, leaving 4 bases unmatched. The CDR3 length is 13 residues. CDR3 DNA sequence: TGCGCCAGCAACGGGACAGGGAGAGAGACCCAGTACTTC. This sequence encodes CASNGTGRETQYF.

The chain has TRBV9 and TRBJ2-3; 10 bases fit TRBD2. This CDR3 comprises 16 residues. The V segment lost 0 bases and the J segment 5 bases; nucleotides outside the gene matches: 6. Germline lookup yields CDR1 SGDLS and CDR2 YYNGEE. The CDR3, as DNA: TGTGCCAGCAGCGTAGAGGAGCGGGGGGGAGTAGATACGCAGTATTTT. This gives the protein CASSVEERGGVDTQYF. The full variable domain, rest sourced from reference TRBV9 and TRBJ2-3, is DSGVTQTPKHLITATGQRVTLRCSPRSGDLSVYWYQQSLDQGLQFLIQYYNGEERAKGNILERFSAQQFPDLHSELNLSSLELGDSALYFCASSVEERGGVDTQYFGPGTRLTVL.

The sample holds a few counts of this clone. The rearrangement links TRBV5-4 to TRBJ2-1, with D uncertain. The CDR3 runs 14 residues. Germline CDR1 reads SGHNT; CDR2 reads YYREEE (reference sequence). V was cut by 2 bases and J by 6 bases, with 12 bases left in between. The CDR3 spells CASSFAGFPNEQFF. The CDR3 DNA sequence: TGTGCCAGCAGCTTCGCAGGATTTCCCAATGAGCAGTTCTTC.

This clone was recorded a few times. The chain employs TRBV9 and TRBJ2-7; 12 bases match TRBD2. The CDR3 runs to 14 residues. J gave up 4 bases and V 4 bases, and 3 bases lay outside the gene matches. Germline CDR1 reads SGDLS; CDR2 reads YYNGEE. CDR3 in amino acids: CASSFGTSGYEQYF. The DNA for the CDR3 is TGTGCCAGCAGCTTCGGGACTAGCGGGTACGAGCAGTACTTC.

As DNA, the CDR3 is TGTGCCAGCAGCGAAGGGGTTTACAGGGGCCCTAATGAAAAACTGTTTTTT. This translates into CASSEGVYRGPNEKLFF. The chain joins TRBV21-1 to TRBJ1-4; the D segment call TRBD1 is taken from the table without a DNA check. TRBV21-1 is a known pseudogene. The CDR3 is made up of 17 amino acids.